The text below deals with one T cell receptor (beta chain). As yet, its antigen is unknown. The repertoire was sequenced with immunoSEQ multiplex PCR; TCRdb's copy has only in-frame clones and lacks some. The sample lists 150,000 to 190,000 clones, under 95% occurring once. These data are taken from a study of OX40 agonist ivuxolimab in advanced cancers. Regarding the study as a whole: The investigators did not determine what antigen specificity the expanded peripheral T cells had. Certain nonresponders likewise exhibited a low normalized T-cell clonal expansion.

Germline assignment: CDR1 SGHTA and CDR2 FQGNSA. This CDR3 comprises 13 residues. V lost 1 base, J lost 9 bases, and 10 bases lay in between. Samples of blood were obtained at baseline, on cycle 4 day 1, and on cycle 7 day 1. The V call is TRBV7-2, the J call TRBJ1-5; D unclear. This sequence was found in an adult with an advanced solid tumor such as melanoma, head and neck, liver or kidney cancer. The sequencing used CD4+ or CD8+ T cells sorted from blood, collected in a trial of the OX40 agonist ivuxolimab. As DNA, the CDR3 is TGTGCCAGCAGCTTAGAGTTCATGCGGCCCCAGCATTTT. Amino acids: CASSLEFMRPQHF. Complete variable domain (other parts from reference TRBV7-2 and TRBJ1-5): GAGVSQSPSNKVTEKGKDVELRCDPISGHTALYWYRQSLGQGLEFLIYFQGNSAPDKSGLPSDRFSAERTGGSVSTLTIQRTQQEDSAVYLCASSLEFMRPQHFGDGTRLSIL.